This is a list of T cell receptor beta chains from one sample in a study of lymphopenia after photon versus proton radiotherapy. Method: immunoSEQ multiplex PCR; TCRdb's copy keeps in-frame clones and lacks some. The repertoire holds about 39,000 clones, with around 90% as singletons. The sequences come from peripheral blood, collected from a patient treated with photon-based radiotherapy. Receptor source: a man aged 60-69 years with cholangiocarcinoma. Both conserved end residues are part of each CDR3. Fields, in order: clone size, J gene, V gene, D gene, CDR3 protein, CDR3 DNA. A D gene is named only where the DNA matches it firmly. Clone size, where shown, is once, few, many, or a class for clones that have expanded.

>NA|TRBJ2-1|TRBV19|TRBD2
CASSPSGGSSYNEQFF
TGTGCCAGTAGTCCTAGCGGGGGGAGCTCCTACAATGAGCAGTTCTTC
>NA|TRBJ1-5|TRBV5-6|NA
CASSLYDPGRQPQHF
TGTGCCAGCAGCTTGTATGATCCGGGGCGGCAGCCCCAGCATTTT
>NA|TRBJ2-5|TRBV5-1|TRBD2
CASSSGLAGQETQYF
TGCGCCAGCAGCTCGGGACTAGCGGGACAAGAGACCCAGTACTTC
>NA|TRBJ1-4|TRBV4-1|NA
CASSRTPANEKLFF
TGCGCCAGCAGTCGCACCCCGGCTAATGAAAAACTGTTTTTT
>NA|TRBJ2-1|TRBV5-4|TRBD2
CASSSSGGEYNEQFF
TGTGCCAGCAGCTCGAGCGGGGGGGAATACAATGAGCAGTTCTTC
>NA|TRBJ2-3|TRBV11-3|NA
CASSFSGPGTPLTENTQYF
TGTGCCAGCAGCTTCTCTGGGCCAGGAACTCCCCTAACAGAGAATACGCAGTATTTT
>NA|TRBJ1-1|TRBV7-3|NA
CASSLTRDGTEAFF
TGTGCCAGCAGCTTAACTAGGGACGGCACTGAAGCTTTCTTT
>NA|TRBJ2-7|TRBV7-2|NA
CASSLGGREQYF
TGTGCCAGCAGCTTAGGGGGTCGCGAGCAGTACTTC
>NA|TRBJ2-7|TRBV2|NA
CASSGSFSYEQYF
TGTGCCAGCAGCGGATCGTTCTCCTACGAGCAGTACTTC
>NA|TRBJ2-7|TRBV11-3|TRBD2
CASSSQGSGGYEQYF
TGTGCCAGCAGCTCCCAGGGTAGCGGGGGTTACGAGCAGTACTTC
>NA|TRBJ2-3|TRBV11-2|TRBD2
CASSPPVGGLDTQYF
TGTGCCAGCAGCCCCCCCGTGGGGGGGTTAGATACGCAGTATTTT
>NA|TRBJ1-1|TRBV29-1|NA
CSVEAIHASGTEAFF
TGCAGCGTTGAGGCCATTCACGCGAGTGGAACTGAAGCTTTCTTT
>NA|TRBJ1-1|TRBV19|TRBD1
CASSIDPGTGGEAFF
TGTGCCAGTAGTATAGATCCCGGGACAGGAGGTGAAGCTTTCTTT
>NA|TRBJ1-5|TRBV5-6|TRBD1
CASSLGQGGNQPQHF
TGTGCCAGCAGCTTGGGACAGGGGGGCAATCAGCCCCAGCATTTT
>NA|TRBJ1-1|TRBV28|TRBD1
CASSLSSGGPNTEAFF
TGTGCCAGCAGTTTATCCTCAGGGGGACCGAACACTGAAGCTTTCTTT
>NA|TRBJ1-4|TRBV29-1|NA
CSGDTGQGGKLFF
TGCAGCGGTGATACGGGACAAGGGGGAAAACTGTTTTTT
>NA|TRBJ2-5|TRBV9|TRBD2
CASSAGGVWGETQYF
TGTGCCAGCAGCGCGGGAGGGGTATGGGGAGAGACCCAGTACTTC
>NA|TRBJ2-1|TRBV7-9|TRBD2
CASSSQTSVVEQFF
TGTGCCAGCAGCTCCCAGACTAGCGTTGTCGAGCAGTTCTTC
>NA|TRBJ1-1|TRBV19|NA
CASSALRAQSAFF
TGTGCCAGTAGTGCTCTCCGGGCCCAAAGTGCTTTCTTT
>NA|TRBJ2-5|TRBV27|TRBD2
CASSGLLAGQQETQYF
TGTGCCAGCAGTGGCCTACTAGCGGGCCAGCAAGAGACCCAGTACTTC
>NA|TRBJ2-5|TRBV28|TRBD1
CASRGRTGYMAQYF
TGTGCCAGCAGGGGGAGGACAGGGTACATGGCCCAGTACTTC
>NA|TRBJ2-1|TRBV15|NA
CATSFRDSYNEQFF
TGTGCCACCAGCTTTCGGGATTCTTACAATGAGCAGTTCTTC
>NA|TRBJ2-2|TRBV6-5|NA
CASSYVDGNTGELFF
TGTGCCAGCAGTTACGTAGACGGGAACACCGGGGAGCTGTTTTTT
>NA|TRBJ2-1|TRBV11-3|TRBD1
CASSFGQGAFNEQFF
TGTGCCAGCAGCTTTGGACAGGGGGCATTCAATGAGCAGTTCTTC
>NA|TRBJ2-1|TRBV7-3|NA
CASSLTSPPNEQFF
TGTGCCAGCAGCTTAACTTCCCCCCCCAATGAGCAGTTCTTC
>NA|TRBJ1-2|TRBV7-2|TRBD1
CASSPRGGRGYTF
TGTGCCAGCAGCCCTAGAGGGGGCAGGGGCTACACCTTC
>NA|TRBJ2-7|TRBV6-4|NA
CASSVWGPPEQQYF
TGTGCCAGCAGTGTCTGGGGGCCCCCAGAACAGCAGTACTTC
>NA|TRBJ1-3|TRBV4-1|NA
CASSQGPPLNSGNTIYF
TGCGCCAGCAGCCAAGGTCCACCGCTCAACTCTGGAAACACCATATATTTT
>medium-sized|TRBJ1-4|TRBV2|NA
CASSEAVTAEKLFF
TGTGCCAGCAGTGAAGCGGTGACAGCTGAAAAACTGTTTTTT
>NA|TRBJ1-3|TRBV5-6|NA
CASSDTGSGNTIYF
TGTGCCAGCAGCGACACGGGAAGCGGGAACACCATATATTTT
>NA|TRBJ2-2|TRBV7-9|TRBD1
CATPRDRDTGELFF
TGTGCCACTCCCCGGGACAGGGACACCGGGGAGCTGTTTTTT
>NA|TRBJ1-1|TRBV29-1|TRBD1
CSVTDTTGIEAFF
TGCAGCGTCACGGACACGACAGGGATAGAAGCTTTCTTT
>NA|TRBJ2-3|TRBV2|TRBD2
CASSELAGGYTQYF
TGTGCCAGCAGTGAACTAGCGGGGGGGTATACGCAGTATTTT
>NA|TRBJ2-3|TRBV4-1|TRBD2
CASSRPGLRTDTQYF
TGCGCCAGCAGCAGGCCGGGACTAAGAACAGATACGCAGTATTTT
>NA|TRBJ1-6|TRBV7-8|TRBD1
CASSMGFQTGDNSPLHF
TGTGCCAGCAGCATGGGGTTCCAGACAGGGGATAATTCACCCCTCCACTTT
>NA|TRBJ1-1|TRBV2|TRBD1
CATGDSHRTEAFF
TGTGCCACCGGGGACAGTCACCGCACTGAAGCTTTCTTT
>NA|TRBJ1-2|TRBV4-2|NA
CASSQESYGYTF
TGTGCCAGCAGCCAAGAGAGCTATGGCTACACCTTC
>NA|TRBJ2-1|TRBV9|TRBD1
CASSLSGQFNNEQFF
TGTGCCAGCAGCCTATCGGGACAGTTCAACAATGAGCAGTTCTTC
>once|TRBJ2-3|TRBV11-3|NA
CASSLAGEGDTQYF
TGTGCCAGCAGCTTAGCGGGAGAAGGGGATACGCAGTATTTT
>NA|TRBJ2-7|TRBV28|NA
CASSLSAYEQYF
TGTGCCAGCAGTTTATCTGCCTACGAGCAGTACTTC
>NA|TRBJ2-2|TRBV4-2|NA
CASSPREGANTGELFF
TGTGCCAGCAGCCCCAGGGAAGGGGCAAACACCGGGGAGCTGTTTTTT
>NA|TRBJ2-7|TRBV28|TRBD1
CASTFGGQGAYEQYF
TGTGCCAGCACTTTTGGCGGACAGGGGGCTTACGAGCAGTACTTC
>NA|TRBJ2-2|TRBV19|NA
CASSMGVNTGELFF
TGTGCCAGTAGTATGGGAGTTAACACCGGGGAGCTGTTTTTT
>NA|TRBJ2-1|TRBV6-5|TRBD2
CASRLAGVSYNEQFF
TGTGCCAGCAGATTAGCGGGAGTCTCCTACAATGAGCAGTTCTTC
>NA|TRBJ2-5|TRBV4-2|NA
CASSQIARGETQYF
TGTGCCAGCAGCCAGATAGCCCGGGGGGAGACCCAGTACTTC
>NA|TRBJ1-6|TRBV19|NA
CASSSTHTNSPLHF
TGTGCCAGTAGTTCGACCCATACCAATTCACCCCTCCACTTT
>once|TRBJ1-1|TRBV5-4|NA
CASSLNRLSMNTEAFF
TGTGCCAGCAGCTTGAACAGGCTTTCTATGAACACTGAAGCTTTCTTT
>NA|TRBJ2-1|TRBV6-5|NA
CASSKGQGYNEQFF
TGTGCCAGCAGTAAAGGGCAGGGCTACAATGAGCAGTTCTTC
>NA|TRBJ2-7|TRBV10-3|TRBD1
CASHPGTGFNEQYF
TGTGCCTCACACCCAGGGACAGGCTTTAACGAGCAGTACTTC
>NA|TRBJ2-2|TRBV9|TRBD2
CASEGGLAANTGELFF
TGTGCCAGCGAAGGGGGACTAGCGGCAAACACCGGGGAGCTGTTTTTT
>NA|TRBJ2-5|TRBV5-1|NA
CASSLAGGYETQYF
TGCGCCAGCAGCTTGGCCGGGGGTTATGAGACCCAGTACTTC
>NA|TRBJ2-7|TRBV28|NA
CASRTHGEQYF
TGTGCCAGCAGGACCCATGGCGAGCAGTACTTC
>NA|TRBJ2-5|TRBV29-1|NA
CSVEQSVFGTQETQYF
TGCAGCGTTGAACAGTCGGTATTCGGGACCCAAGAGACCCAGTACTTC
>NA|TRBJ2-3|TRBV19|TRBD2
CASSITGGSTDTQYF
TGTGCCAGTAGTATAACGGGAGGTAGCACAGATACGCAGTATTTT
>NA|TRBJ2-2|TRBV7-2|TRBD2
CASSLALAGGLSGELFF
TGTGCCAGCAGCTTAGCCCTAGCGGGGGGGCTTAGCGGGGAGCTGTTTTTT